Listed below are T cell receptor beta chains from one sample, sequenced in a study of blood T cell repertoires in COVID-19. Produced via immunoSEQ multiplex PCR; TCRdb's table is partial and in-frame only. The sample records roughly 290,000 clones, around four fifths being singletons. What was sequenced was peripheral blood. All receptors come from a woman aged 50 to 60 with active or convalescent COVID-19. Each CDR3 is given with its conserved first and last residue. The order of the fields is V gene, J gene, clone size, D gene, CDR3 protein, CDR3 DNA. The D gene is left open where the match is weak. Some rows have no size entry. The others give once, few or many, or a class for an expanded clone.

v_gene: TRBV5-6
j_gene: TRBJ2-3
abundance: few
d_gene: TRBD2
CDR3aa: CASSLRTSGMFTDTQYF
CDR3nt: TGTGCCAGCAGCTTACGGACTAGCGGGATGTTCACAGATACGCAGTATTTT

v_gene: TRBV28
j_gene: TRBJ1-5
abundance: .
d_gene: TRBD1
CDR3aa: CASSLPGTGGAGNQPQHF
CDR3nt: TGTGCCAGCAGTCTCCCCGGGACAGGGGGCGCGGGGAATCAGCCCCAGCATTTT

v_gene: TRBV25-1
j_gene: TRBJ2-7
abundance: .
d_gene: .
CDR3aa: CASSELSLTEQYF
CDR3nt: TGTGCCAGCAGTGAATTGAGCCTTACCGAGCAGTACTTC

v_gene: TRBV21-1
j_gene: TRBJ2-2
abundance: .
d_gene: .
CDR3aa: CASIQDPAVFF
CDR3nt: TGTGCCAGCATACAGGACCCAGCTGTGTTTTTT

v_gene: TRBV19
j_gene: TRBJ1-4
abundance: .
d_gene: .
CDR3aa: CASSPLLGGYEKLFF
CDR3nt: TGTGCCAGTAGCCCACTGCTCGGAGGTTATGAAAAACTGTTTTTT

v_gene: TRBV4-1
j_gene: TRBJ2-1
abundance: .
d_gene: TRBD2
CDR3aa: CASSQDPGGPRYNEQFF
CDR3nt: TGCGCCAGCAGCCAAGACCCGGGAGGGCCCAGGTACAATGAGCAGTTCTTC

v_gene: TRBV15
j_gene: TRBJ2-7
abundance: .
d_gene: TRBD2
CDR3aa: CATSREASGSTPYEQYF
CDR3nt: TGTGCCACCAGCAGAGAGGCTAGCGGGAGTACCCCCTACGAGCAGTACTTC

v_gene: TRBV18
j_gene: TRBJ2-5
abundance: .
d_gene: TRBD1
CDR3aa: CASSPTGTGSQGWQETQYF
CDR3nt: TGTGCCAGCTCACCAACTGGGACAGGGTCTCAGGGGTGGCAAGAGACCCAGTACTTC

v_gene: TRBV7-6
j_gene: TRBJ2-3
abundance: .
d_gene: TRBD2
CDR3aa: CASSLASLREVTDTQYF
CDR3nt: TGTGCCAGCAGCTTAGCCTCTTTGCGGGAGGTTACAGATACGCAGTATTTT

v_gene: TRBV7-9
j_gene: TRBJ2-1
abundance: .
d_gene: TRBD2
CDR3aa: CASSGPGLAYNEQFF
CDR3nt: TGTGCCAGCAGCGGACCGGGACTAGCGTACAATGAGCAGTTCTTC

v_gene: TRBV12-3/TRBV12-4
j_gene: TRBJ2-1
abundance: .
d_gene: .
CDR3aa: CASSSRLPNEQFF
CDR3nt: TGTGCCAGCAGTTCCCGACTACCCAATGAGCAGTTCTTC

v_gene: TRBV5-1
j_gene: TRBJ2-7
abundance: .
d_gene: TRBD1
CDR3aa: CASRRTGGYEQYF
CDR3nt: TGCGCCAGCAGACGTACAGGGGGCTACGAGCAGTACTTC

v_gene: TRBV5-1
j_gene: TRBJ2-2
abundance: many
d_gene: .
CDR3aa: CASSLDSSGELFF
CDR3nt: TGCGCCAGCAGCTTGGACTCTTCCGGGGAGCTGTTTTTT

v_gene: TRBV28
j_gene: TRBJ2-3
abundance: .
d_gene: TRBD2
CDR3aa: CASKSSGKTDTQYF
CDR3nt: TGTGCCAGTAAATCTAGCGGGAAGACAGATACGCAGTATTTT

v_gene: TRBV12-5
j_gene: TRBJ2-5
abundance: .
d_gene: .
CDR3aa: CASGFSPAYSPQETQYF
CDR3nt: TGTGCTAGTGGTTTTTCCCCAGCGTATTCCCCCCAAGAGACCCAGTACTTC

v_gene: TRBV28
j_gene: TRBJ2-3
abundance: .
d_gene: TRBD2
CDR3aa: CASSFSGRPTDTQYF
CDR3nt: TGTGCCAGCAGTTTTAGCGGGAGGCCCACAGATACGCAGTATTTT

v_gene: TRBV6-8
j_gene: TRBJ2-5
abundance: .
d_gene: .
CDR3aa: CASIPCAEREETQYF
CDR3nt: TGTGCCAGCATCCCCTGTGCGGAGCGGGAAGAGACCCAGTACTTC

v_gene: TRBV7-9
j_gene: TRBJ2-1
abundance: .
d_gene: TRBD1
CDR3aa: CASSLVTGGLNEQFF
CDR3nt: TGTGCCAGCAGCTTAGTGACAGGGGGTCTCAATGAGCAGTTCTTC

v_gene: TRBV5-1
j_gene: TRBJ2-3
abundance: .
d_gene: .
CDR3aa: CASSWGVMGATDTQYF
CDR3nt: TGCGCCAGCAGCTGGGGTGTGATGGGGGCCACAGATACGCAGTATTTT

v_gene: TRBV20-1
j_gene: TRBJ1-5
abundance: .
d_gene: .
CDR3aa: CSASRRGQPQHF
CDR3nt: TGCAGTGCTAGTCGGCGGGGCCAGCCCCAGCATTTT

v_gene: TRBV7-9
j_gene: TRBJ2-3
abundance: .
d_gene: TRBD2
CDR3aa: CASSLVAGVGTDTQYF
CDR3nt: TGTGCCAGCAGCTTAGTGGCGGGAGTTGGCACAGATACGCAGTATTTT

v_gene: TRBV28
j_gene: TRBJ1-2
abundance: .
d_gene: .
CDR3aa: CASSPPGGSYGYTF
CDR3nt: TGTGCCAGCAGCCCTCCCGGGGGGAGCTATGGCTACACCTTC

v_gene: TRBV24-1
j_gene: TRBJ1-4
abundance: .
d_gene: TRBD1
CDR3aa: CATRGRRRTGTGGLSGEKLFF
CDR3nt: TGTGCCACCCGAGGTCGCCGGAGAACCGGGACAGGGGGTCTTTCTGGTGAAAAACTGTTTTTT